The 11 T cell receptor beta chains in this list originate from one sample, sequenced in a study of a mutant IDH1 vaccine in newly diagnosed glioma (dated by TCRdb to 2020 to 2022). What this sample's time point label stands for: week 35, safety follow-up. Each vaccine dose was 300 ug of a 20-mer mutant IDH1 peptide in Montanide, given subcutaneously with topical imiquimod. Library prep was done by the immunoSEQ multiplex PCR assay. TCRdb re-hosts the immuneACCESS table, in-frame sequences only. Its copies lack some clones; in the studies checked, an unresolved V gene accounts for under half of them, and the cause for the rest is not known. The sample profile shows around 54,000 clones; about 90% of them were found once. The ten largest clones capture more than 1.5% of the sample. These receptors' antigens are unknown. The sample consisted of PBMCs, taken from a glioma patient whose treatment included an IDH1 peptide vaccine. Receptor source: a man aged 40-49 years with glioma.

The chain employs TRBV28 and TRBJ2-5, with 7 positions matching TRBD1. The CDR3 consists of 14 residues. V lost 5 bases and J lost 2; bases outside the gene matches: 5. From germline, CDR1 is MDHEN and CDR2 SYDVKM. Here the CDR3 reads CASSPGQQQETQYF. Here the CDR3 DNA reads TGTGCCAGCAGTCCGGGACAGCAACAAGAGACCCAGTACTTC.

V and J are TRBV7-2 and TRBJ2-1; D tentatively reads TRBD1 or TRBD2 (7 bases each). CDR3 length equals 15 residues. The ends were cut back, 2 bases at V and 8 bases at J, with 16 bases in the middle. The germline V gene has CDR1 SGHTA and CDR2 FQGNSA. The CDR3 reads CASSLRRGGKYEQFF. CDR3 coding DNA: TGTGCCAGCAGCTTACGCAGGGGGGGGAAATATGAGCAGTTCTTC.

The chain couples TRBV6-4 to TRBJ2-2; D gene ambiguous. Trimming removed 6 bases from V and 0 bases from J, with 14 bases in between. Germline values: CDR1 MRHNA, CDR2 SNTAGT. The CDR3 length is 16 residues. The CDR3 reads CASSDQPLPNTGELFF. DNA of the CDR3: TGTGCCAGCAGCGACCAGCCTTTGCCGAACACCGGGGAGCTGTTTTTT.

The chain is built from TRBV7-7 and TRBJ2-5, with D perhaps matching TRBD2 (5 bases). Per the germline V gene, CDR1 is SSHAT and CDR2 is FNYEAQ (reference sequence). The CDR3 length is 13 residues. The CDR3 sequence: CASQRSKQETQYF. The CDR3 DNA reads as TGTGCTAGCCAGCGGAGCAAACAAGAGACCCAGTACTTC. The variable domain in full, completed from reference TRBV7-7 and TRBJ2-5, reads GAGVSQSPRYKVTKRGQDVTLRCDPISSHATLYWYQQALGQGPEFLTYFNYEAQPDKSGLPSDRFSAERPEGSISTLTIQRTEQRDSAMYRCASQRSKQETQYFGPGTRLLVL.

The chain couples TRBV10-3 to TRBJ2-3; 7 positions agree with TRBD1. The CDR3 runs 14 residues. Unmatched junction bases numbered 1, after V lost 0 bases and J lost 4 bases. Germline V gene data show CDR1 as ENHRY and CDR2 as SYGVKD. This CDR3 reads CAISESTGSDTQYF. CDR3 nucleotides: TGTGCCATCAGTGAGTCGACAGGGTCAGATACGCAGTATTTT.

The rearrangement links TRBV4-3 to TRBJ1-2, with D possibly being TRBD1 (5 bases). V lost 4 bases and J 0 bases, leaving 18 bases between the germline ends. The germline V gene has CDR1 LGHNA and CDR2 YSLEER. The CDR3 has 17 residues. CDR3: CASSRQAGRGANYGYTF. The CDR3 DNA follows: TGCGCCAGCAGCCGGCAGGCAGGGAGGGGAGCTAACTATGGCTACACCTTC.

V gene TRBV15 combines with J gene TRBJ2-7; 7 positions match TRBD1. Trimming took 3 bases from V and 7 from J; bases not matched to a gene: 9. Germline lookup yields CDR1 LNHNV and CDR2 YYDKDF (reference sequence). There are 14 residues in the CDR3. CDR3 DNA sequence: TGTGCCACCAGCAGGACTACAGGGGCACGGGAGCAGTACTTC. Translated, it gives CATSRTTGAREQYF.

This chain links TRBV27 with TRBJ2-1; D remains ambiguous. The germline V and J ends were trimmed by 2 bases and 6 bases, with 14 bases remaining between them. Looked up from germline, CDR1 is MNHEY and CDR2 is SMNVEV (reference sequence). This CDR3 is 15 amino acids long. The CDR3 spells CASSLDGLLGNEQFF. The CDR3, as DNA: TGTGCCAGCAGTTTAGATGGGCTCCTTGGCAATGAGCAGTTCTTC.

This clone has more than one count but fewer than ten. This rearrangement joins TRBV6-1 to TRBJ1-5; D is possibly TRBD1 (5 bases). The CDR3 runs 15 residues. The germline V gene has CDR1 MNHNS and CDR2 SASEGT. Deletions cut 4 bases from V and 0 bases from J, with 10 bases between. This CDR3 is CASSAGHISNQPQHF. The CDR3 DNA reads TGTGCCAGCAGTGCCGGACATATTAGCAATCAGCCCCAGCATTTT.

This chain connects TRBV19 to TRBJ1-1; D is uncertain. Trimming removed 1 base at V and 6 bases at J, with 12 bases between. The CDR3 is made up of 14 amino acids. The V gene's germline CDR1 is LNHDA and CDR2 SQIVND (reference sequence). The DNA for the CDR3 is TGTGCCAGTAGTATAGGTCCTCGGGCAGCTGAAGCTTTCTTT. It codes for CASSIGPRAAEAFF. Supplemented by reference TRBV19 and TRBJ1-1, the full variable domain reads DGGITQSPKYLFRKEGQNVTLSCEQNLNHDAMYWYRQDPGQGLRLIYYSQIVNDFQKGDIAEGYSVSREKKESFPLTVTSAQKNPTAFYLCASSIGPRAAEAFFGQGTRLTVV.

CDR3 sequence (DNA): TGTGCCAGCTCACCGACGGAGGGATCAACTAATGAAAAACTGTTTTTT. Translation: CASSPTEGSTNEKLFF. The chain recombines TRBV18 with TRBJ1-4, with D unclear. The CDR3 is 16 amino acids. The germline V gene has CDR1 KGHSH and CDR2 LQKENI. The ends were cut back, 3 bases at V and 0 bases at J, with 11 bases in the middle.